The clone carrying this T cell receptor (beta chain) was picked up a small number of times. Its antigen is not known. V was clipped by 2 bases and J by 2 bases; unmatched bases: 3. This CDR3 has 15 amino acids. Germline values: CDR1 ENHRY, CDR2 SYGVKD. The data belong to a study of glioma-infiltrating T cells. Study information: Target coverage was about 4- to 11-fold for about a million blood T cells.

Study conclusions and caveats: Very few CDR3 sequences were shared between tissue and blood. Signature shared blood CDR3 motifs were enriched in low-divergence and depleted in high-divergence patients.

Using RNA template, CDR3s of TCR alpha and beta were amplified with iRepertoire arm-PCR. One-step reverse transcription and amplification started from roughly 100-400 ng of tissue mRNA or PBMC total RNA. One entry per CDR3 protein, called by TCRdb with MiXCR from the multiplex PCR reads. This table has 300,000 to 450,000 distinct CDR3 sequences, roughly 41% appearing once. V gene TRBV10-3 combines with J gene TRBJ2-3; 8 bases agree with TRBD2. The receptor was isolated from a human donor with low-grade glioma or glioblastoma, undergoing nonglioma brain surgery, or in good health (not recorded which). Sequenced input: glioma tissue, nonneoplastic brain tissue, or PBMCs (not recorded which). The CDR3 DNA follows: TGTGCCATCAGTGAGCTAGCGGGCCCCACAGATACGCAGTATTTT. Translating it yields CAISELAGPTDTQYF.